The 27 T cell receptor beta chains given below trace back to one sample, sequenced in a study of shared clonotypes between healthy human individuals. Profiled with immunoSEQ multiplex PCR; TCRdb holds only in-frame clones, not every one. The table lists about 2.4 million clones, around 94% of them singletons, with over 0.12% in the top ten. Sequencing used naive CD4+ T cells sorted from blood. Documented subset: CD45RA+ positively selected. All receptors derive from a man younger than 30 in good health.

This chain joins TRBV7-8 and TRBJ2-1; TRBD1 agrees at 7 bases. The CDR3 extends over 15 amino acids. V shed 5 bases, J shed 1 base, and the junction held 5 bases outside the gene matches. Germline V lookup: CDR1 SGHVS, CDR2 FQNEAQ. CDR3 in amino acids: CASSTRQGSYNEQFF. In DNA form, the CDR3 reads TGTGCCAGCAGCACCCGACAGGGATCCTACAATGAGCAGTTCTTC.

This clone was found once. The V call is TRBV25-1, the J call TRBJ1-1; D is perhaps TRBD1 (6 bases). There are 14 residues in the CDR3. V was cut by 6 bases and J by 0 bases, with 11 bases left in between. CDR1 is MGHDK and CDR2 is SYGVNS in the germline V gene. The CDR3 here is CASRDDRLNTEAFF. The CDR3 DNA sequence: TGTGCCAGCAGAGACGACAGGTTGAACACTGAAGCTTTCTTT.

This chain uses TRBV25-1 with TRBJ1-4; no clear D. The CDR3 loop spans 14 amino acids. Trimming pared 3 bases from V and 0 bases from J, leaving 5 bases between. CDR1 is MGHDK and CDR2 is SYGVNS in the germline V gene. CDR3 sequence reads: CASSDTTTNEKLFF. CDR3 nucleotide sequence: TGTGCCAGCAGTGATACAACAACTAATGAAAAACTGTTTTTT.

This chain joins TRBV29-1 and TRBJ2-1; TRBD2 matches at 14 bases. Losses at the gene ends were 8 bases for V and 10 bases for J; bases not matched to a gene: 7. The germline CDR1 and CDR2 sequences are SQVTM and ANQGSEA. This CDR3 spans 13 amino acids. The CDR3: CSTTSGRVGEQFF. CDR3 nucleotide sequence: TGCAGCACGACTAGCGGGAGGGTCGGAGAGCAGTTCTTC.

Worth noting for this clone: This specimen includes other DNA sequences encoding the same CDR3. The genes are TRBV28 and TRBJ1-2; 9 positions agree with TRBD1. The V segment lost 4 bases and the J segment 4 bases; nucleotides outside the gene matches: 4. The CDR3 totals 14 residues. Looked up from germline, CDR1 is MDHEN and CDR2 is SYDVKM. This CDR3 is CASSSGQGGYGYTF. The DNA of the CDR3 is TGTGCCAGCAGTTCGGGACAGGGCGGCTATGGCTACACCTTC.

The chain couples TRBV5-1 to TRBJ2-3, with D possibly being TRBD1 or TRBD2 (5 bases each). Between the trimmed V and J ends, which lost 4 bases and 3 bases, there was a span of 12 bases. The CDR3 contains 14 residues. Germline-derived CDR1 and CDR2 are SGHRS and YFSETQ. CDR3 coding DNA: TGCGCCAGCAGCCCCGGGGACCAAACAGATACGCAGTATTTT. This gives the protein CASSPGDQTDTQYF.

This chain connects TRBV25-1 to TRBJ1-2; unclear D gene. The germline V and J ends were trimmed by 2 bases and 8 bases, with 6 bases remaining between them. The CDR3 spans 11 residues. Germline CDR1 reads MGHDK; CDR2 reads SYGVNS. This CDR3 is CASSEGQGYTF. CDR3 DNA sequence: TGTGCCAGCAGTGAAGGTCAGGGCTACACCTTC.

Worth noting for this clone: The same CDR3 can be traced to other DNA sequences in this sample. J is TRBJ2-3 and V is TRBV18; 7 bases match TRBD2. CDR3 length equals 15 residues. Germline V gene sequence: CDR1 KGHSH, CDR2 LQKENI. J was trimmed by 3 bases and V by 2 bases; bases with no gene match: 5. The CDR3: CASSPLGLGTDTQYF. In nucleotides, the CDR3 is TGTGCCAGCTCACCATTAGGACTAGGAACAGATACGCAGTATTTT.

This rearrangement joins TRBV27 to TRBJ1-2; 8 bases are a match to TRBD1. There are 15 residues in the CDR3. Germline V gives CDR1 MNHEY, CDR2 SMNVEV (reference sequence). Trimming removed 7 bases from V and 6 bases from J; junction bases left unmatched: 13. The chain's CDR3 is CASKPGQVYLDGYTF. The DNA for the CDR3 is TGTGCCAGCAAACCGGGACAGGTGTACCTCGATGGCTACACCTTC.

This chain joins TRBV11-3 and TRBJ2-1; no reliable D call. Germline V gene data show CDR1 as SGHNT and CDR2 as YENEEA. V was shortened by 4 bases and J by 5 bases, with 12 bases between the two germline ends. There are 14 residues in the CDR3. In DNA form, the CDR3 reads TGTGCCAGCAGCTCATCCATACTCGACAATGAGCAGTTCTTC. Translated: CASSSSILDNEQFF.

This chain joins TRBV6-5 and TRBJ2-1; D not resolved. The CDR3 loop spans 11 amino acids. In germline, CDR1 is MNHEY, CDR2 SVGAGI. The V gene lost 5 bases and the J gene lost 6 bases, with 5 bases spanning the gap. The CDR3 sequence is CASSQANEQFF. CDR3 in DNA: TGTGCCAGCAGTCAAGCCAATGAGCAGTTCTTC.

Concerning this clone itself: This sample also contains other DNA sequences that code for the same CDR3. The chain has TRBV5-5 and TRBJ2-5, with a weak D call TRBD1 (7 bases). Germline V CDR1 and CDR2: SGHKS, YYEKEE (reference sequence). The CDR3 has 13 residues. Trimming left V 3 bases short and J 5 bases short, with 11 bases between. The CDR3 nucleotides are TGTGCCAGCAGCTCGACAGGGAGGGAGACCCAGTACTTC. Translating gives CASSSTGRETQYF.

DNA of the CDR3: TGTGCCAGCAGTTACGCCCTAGCGGGCACCGGGGAGCTGTTTTTT. Protein: CASSYALAGTGELFF. This chain joins TRBV6-5 and TRBJ2-2, with 8 bases fitting TRBD2. J lost 4 bases, V lost 2 bases, and 3 bases had no gene match. There are 15 residues in the CDR3. CDR1 is MNHEY and CDR2 is SVGAGI in the germline V gene.

This clone was observed once. Other nucleotide sequences in the sample specify the same CDR3. The CDR3 coding sequence is TGTGCCAGCAGCGGGGGTGGGAGAAGTTACAATGAGCAGTTCTTC. Amino acids: CASSGGGRSYNEQFF. The chain joins TRBV9 to TRBJ2-1, with D possibly TRBD2 on 5 matching bases. CDR3 length: 15 residues. Per the germline V gene, CDR1 is SGDLS and CDR2 is YYNGEE. V was trimmed by 3 bases and J by 4 bases, leaving 14 bases between them.

In the case of this clone: Other DNA sequences within the sample encode an identical CDR3. V is TRBV7-2 and J is TRBJ1-2; 8 bases are shared with TRBD1. CDR1 and CDR2 from the germline V gene are SGHTA and FQGNSA. The CDR3 has 15 amino acids. With 1 base clipped from V and 4 bases from J, the junction kept 5 bases outside the gene matches. The CDR3 sequence: CASSLGQGASYGYTF. The CDR3 DNA sequence: TGTGCCAGCAGCTTAGGGCAGGGGGCTTCCTATGGCTACACCTTC.

The rearrangement joins TRBV6-1 to TRBJ1-2; perhaps TRBD1 as D (6 bases). The CDR3 length is 14 residues. V was pared by 6 bases and J by 3 bases, with 14 bases between. Germline V gene lookup returns CDR1 MNHNS and CDR2 SASEGT. The CDR3 coding sequence is TGTGCCAGCAGGTCCGGGACACTTCACTATGGCTACACCTTC. Protein sequence: CASRSGTLHYGYTF.

The chain couples TRBV11-2 to TRBJ2-7; 7 positions match TRBD1. The ends lost 10 bases at V and 1 base at J; junction bases unmatched: 7. CDR1 and CDR2 (germline): SGHAT, FQNNGV. The CDR3 sequence is 13 residues long. CDR3 protein: CATRDSSSYEQYF. CDR3 bases: TGTGCCACTAGGGACAGCTCTTCCTACGAGCAGTACTTC. Based on the CDR3 plus reference TRBV11-2 and TRBJ2-7, the full variable domain is EAGVAQSPRYKIIEKRQSVAFWCNPISGHATLYWYQQILGQGPKLLIQFQNNGVVDDSQLPKDRFSAERLKGVDSTLKIQPAKLEDSAVYLCATRDSSSYEQYFGPGTRLTVT.

The chain is built from TRBV2 and TRBJ1-1; maybe TRBD1 (6 bases). Germline V lookup: CDR1 SNHLY, CDR2 FYNNEI. This CDR3 is built from 14 residues. Trimming left V 5 bases short and J 1 base short, with 11 bases between. The CDR3 DNA is TGTGCCAGCAGTTTGACAGGACCGAACACTGAAGCTTTCTTT. Translated: CASSLTGPNTEAFF. Supplemented by reference TRBV2 and TRBJ1-1, the full variable domain reads EPEVTQTPSHQVTQMGQEVILRCVPISNHLYFYWYRQILGQKVEFLVSFYNNEISEKSEIFDDQFSVERPDGSNFTLKIRSTKLEDSAMYFCASSLTGPNTEAFFGQGTRLTVV.

The chain combines TRBV5-1 with TRBJ2-3; D might be TRBD1 (6 bases). Trimming took off 0 bases at V and 4 bases at J, with 18 bases between the two ends. This CDR3 region has 17 residues. The germline V gene has CDR1 SGHRS and CDR2 YFSETQ. The CDR3 DNA reads as TGCGCCAGCAGCTTGGAGGGGGACCCCTCAAGGTCAGATACGCAGTATTTT. This translates into CASSLEGDPSRSDTQYF.

V usage is TRBV7-9 and J usage is TRBJ2-7, with D perhaps being TRBD1 or TRBD2 (5 bases each). Trimming cost V 7 bases and J 1 base, with 17 bases left between them. Germline V gene sequence: CDR1 SEHNR, CDR2 FQNEAQ (reference sequence). The CDR3 runs to 15 residues. The CDR3 DNA sequence: TGTGCCAGCAACCCCCCGGGACCACAATCCTACGAGCAGTACTTC. Translation gives CASNPPGPQSYEQYF. The variable domain in full, with the rest retrieved from reference TRBV7-9 and TRBJ2-7, is DTGVSQNPRHKITKRGQNVTFRCDPISEHNRLYWYRQTLGQGPEFLTYFQNEAQLEKSRLLSDRFSAERPKGSFSTLEIQRTEQGDSAMYLCASNPPGPQSYEQYFGPGTRLTVT.

Turning to this clone: Other DNA sequences in this sample translate to the same CDR3. For the CDR3, the DNA is TGTGCCATCAGTGATGGTAGGGGTGAAAAACTGTTTTTT. Its protein is CAISDGRGEKLFF. The chain uses TRBV10-3 and TRBJ1-4; D is perhaps TRBD1 (5 bases). V was trimmed by 3 bases and J by 7 bases, leaving 9 bases between them. Germline CDR1 ENHRY, CDR2 SYGVKD. The CDR3 contains 13 residues.

J is TRBJ2-7 and V is TRBV15; possible D gene TRBD1, 6 bases. The germline V and J ends were trimmed by 0 bases and 3 bases, with 12 bases remaining between them. This CDR3 contains 15 residues. CDR1 is LNHNV, CDR2 YYDKDF, per germline (reference sequence). In nucleotides, the CDR3 is TGTGCCACCAGCAGAGATCCAGGGGCCCTCTACGAGCAGTACTTC. Protein sequence: CATSRDPGALYEQYF.

This clone was observed a single time. CDR3 sequence: CASTDDTNTGELFF. The CDR3 nucleotides are TGTGCCAGTACCGATGACACGAACACCGGGGAGCTGTTTTTT. J is TRBJ2-2 and V is TRBV19; D uncertain. Trimming cost V 7 bases and J 0 bases, with 9 bases left between them. Per the germline V gene, CDR1 is LNHDA and CDR2 is SQIVND (reference sequence). The CDR3 is 14 residues long.

In this sample, this clone turned up once. This chain links TRBV18 with TRBJ1-1; 10 bases fit TRBD1. CDR3 size: 18 residues. The germline V gene has CDR1 KGHSH and CDR2 LQKENI. V lost 6 bases to trimming and J lost 3 bases; unmatched junction nucleotides: 16. CDR3 in DNA: TGTGCCAGCTCTACACTTCCCGGGACAGGGGAGAGGGACACTGAAGCTTTCTTT. It specifies CASSTLPGTGERDTEAFF. The full variable domain, completed using reference TRBV18 and TRBJ1-1, is NAGVMQNPRHLVRRRGQEARLRCSPMKGHSHVYWYRQLPEEGLKFMVYLQKENIIDESGMPKERFSAEFPKEGPSILRIQQVVRGDSAAYFCASSTLPGTGERDTEAFFGQGTRLTVV.

This chain links TRBV19 with TRBJ1-2; 8 bases agree with TRBD1. CDR1 and CDR2 (germline): LNHDA, SQIVND (reference sequence). The CDR3 totals 17 residues. V dropped 2 bases and J dropped 4; count of bases not matched to a gene: 12. This chain's CDR3 is CASSIPLRGQGIYGYTF. DNA for the CDR3: TGTGCCAGTAGTATACCCCTCCGAGGACAGGGTATCTATGGCTACACCTTC.

This chain uses TRBV15 with TRBJ2-7, with TRBD2 as a possible D gene (6 bases). In germline, CDR1 is LNHNV, CDR2 YYDKDF (reference sequence). V was cut by 0 bases and J by 4 bases, with 13 bases left in between. The CDR3 totals 15 residues. This CDR3 is CATSRDQGGYYEQYF. As DNA, the CDR3 is TGTGCCACCAGCAGAGATCAGGGAGGCTATTACGAGCAGTACTTC.

The chain uses TRBV27 and TRBJ1-4; D uncertain. The V end lost 5 bases, the J end lost 1 base, and 8 bases lay between the germline ends. Germline lookup yields CDR1 MNHEY and CDR2 SMNVEV (reference sequence). The CDR3 has 14 amino acids. CDR3 DNA sequence: TGTGCCAGCAGTCCCTTTAGAACTAATGAAAAACTGTTTTTT. It translates to CASSPFRTNEKLFF.